Described below is a single T cell receptor (beta chain) sequence and its context. In the original processing: Amplified reference gene primers provided the basis for estimating nucleated cell counts. Profiled with immunoSEQ multiplex PCR; TCRdb holds only in-frame clones, not every one. V, J and clone size are those of that table, while D and trimming were read from the DNA. This sample yields around 250,000 clones, of which over 75% are seen a single time; about 2.9% belongs to the top ten. The sample originates from a study of blood T cell repertoires in COVID-19. Across the study: T cells, B-cell-depleted T cells, or PBMCs supplied cDNA or gDNA.

Ages ranged from about 18 to 100 years, with residence in around 24 US areas. The study assigned cohorts using participant-reported clinical history. The CDR3 is made up of 13 amino acids. The germline V gene has CDR1 LNHDA and CDR2 SQIVND (reference sequence). Trimming stripped 7 bases from V and 5 bases from J, with 13 bases between. The sequenced sample consisted of PBMCs or T cells enriched from blood (not recorded which). This TCR was recovered from a woman between 40 and 50 years old who had been exposed to COVID-19. The chain links TRBV19 to TRBJ2-3; D not resolved. The CDR3 protein is CASNSEWQDTQYF. The DNA of the CDR3 is TGTGCCAGTAACTCGGAGTGGCAAGATACGCAGTATTTT.